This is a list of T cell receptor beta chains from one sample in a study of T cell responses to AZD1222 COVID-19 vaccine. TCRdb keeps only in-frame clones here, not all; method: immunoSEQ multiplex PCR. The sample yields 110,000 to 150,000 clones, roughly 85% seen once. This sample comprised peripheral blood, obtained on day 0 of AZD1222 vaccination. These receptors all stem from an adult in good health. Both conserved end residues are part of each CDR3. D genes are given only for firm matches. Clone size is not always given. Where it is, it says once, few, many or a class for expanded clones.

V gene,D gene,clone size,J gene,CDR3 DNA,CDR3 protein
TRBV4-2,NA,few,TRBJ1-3,TGTGCCAGCAGCCCCTCCATGGGAGGAGGAATTGTAAACACCATATATTTT,CASSPSMGGGIVNTIYF
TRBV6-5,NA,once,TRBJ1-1,TGTGCCAGCTCACGGGGGACTGAAGCTTTCTTT,CASSRGTEAFF
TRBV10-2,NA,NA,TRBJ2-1,TGCGCCAGCAGTGAGCCGGACAGCGAGCTAAACAATGAGCAGTTCTTC,CASSEPDSELNNEQFF
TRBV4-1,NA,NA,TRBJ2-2,TGCGCCAGCAGCCAAGTGGGATCCCTCGGCGGGGAGCTGTTTTTT,CASSQVGSLGGELFF
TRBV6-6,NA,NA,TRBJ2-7,TGTGCCAGCAGTACGGGGGCCGGGAGGGAGCAGTACTTC,CASSTGAGREQYF
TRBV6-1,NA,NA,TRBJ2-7,TGTGCCAGCAGTGAAAGGGGCGCCGTCTACGAGCAGTACTTC,CASSERGAVYEQYF
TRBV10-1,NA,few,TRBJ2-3,TGCGCCAGCAGTGATGCGGGAAGGGGAGATACGCAGTATTTT,CASSDAGRGDTQYF
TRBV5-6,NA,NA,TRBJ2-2,TGTGCCAGCAGCTCCCAGGGGATGGTCTACACCGGGGAGCTGTTTTTT,CASSSQGMVYTGELFF
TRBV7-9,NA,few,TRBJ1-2,TGTGCCAGCAGCTTAGATGGGCTCGATGGCTACACCTTC,CASSLDGLDGYTF
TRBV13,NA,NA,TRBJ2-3,TGTGCCAGCACCTTTGGTCCCGCGGGACGAGATACGCAGTATTTT,CASTFGPAGRDTQYF
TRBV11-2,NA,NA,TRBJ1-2,TGTGCCAGCAGCTTAGTGCCCTCGACAACCTCTGGCTATGGCTACACCTTC,CASSLVPSTTSGYGYTF
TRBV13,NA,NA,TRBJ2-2,TGTGCCAGCAGCTTAGGGAGCAACACCGGGGAGCTGTTTTTT,CASSLGSNTGELFF
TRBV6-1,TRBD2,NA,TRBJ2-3,TGTGCCAGCAGTGAAGAGGGGGGACTAGCGGCCACAGATACGCAGTATTTT,CASSEEGGLAATDTQYF
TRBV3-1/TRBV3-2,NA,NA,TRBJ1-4,TGTGCCAGCAGCCCCGCTAATCAAAAACTGTTTTTT,CASSPANQKLFF
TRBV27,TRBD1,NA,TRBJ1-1,TGTGCCAGCAGTTCACGAGACAGGGGCAACACTGAAGCTTTCTTT,CASSSRDRGNTEAFF
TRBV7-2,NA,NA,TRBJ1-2,TGTGCCAGCAGCGGGGGGGCAGGGAAGTATGGCTACACCTTC,CASSGGAGKYGYTF
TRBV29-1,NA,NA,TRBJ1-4,TGCAGCGTTGGAGGAGGGGATGAAAAACTGTTTTTT,CSVGGGDEKLFF
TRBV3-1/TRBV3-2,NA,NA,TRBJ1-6,TGTGCCAGCAGCCAAGAAGCCCGGGATGGGAATTCACCCCTCCACTTT,CASSQEARDGNSPLHF
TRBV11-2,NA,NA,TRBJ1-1,TGTGCCAGCAGCTTAGTCAGGGCTTACACTGAAGCTTTCTTT,CASSLVRAYTEAFF
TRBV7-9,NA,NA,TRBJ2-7,TGTGCCAGCAGCTTAGCAAGCGGTTTAGAGCAGTACTTC,CASSLASGLEQYF
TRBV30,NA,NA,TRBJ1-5,TGTGCCTGGAGCTCCCCCGGGGCCCCCATCGAACAGCCCCAGCATTTT,CAWSSPGAPIEQPQHF
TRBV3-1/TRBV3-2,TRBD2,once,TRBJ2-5,TGTGCCAGCAGCCCAGCGGGAGGTAGGGAGACCCAGTACTTC,CASSPAGGRETQYF
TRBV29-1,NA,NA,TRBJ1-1,TGCAGCGTTGAAGATTGGGCCCCGATGAACACTGAAGCTTTCTTT,CSVEDWAPMNTEAFF
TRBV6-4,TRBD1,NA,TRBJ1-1,TGTGCCAGCAGCCGGGACAGGAACACTGAAGCTTTCTTT,CASSRDRNTEAFF
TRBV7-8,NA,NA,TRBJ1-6,TGTGCCAGCACAGGGGCCCCCGTCTCACCCCTCCACTTT,CASTGAPVSPLHF
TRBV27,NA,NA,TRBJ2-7,TGTGCCAGCTCCCGCGTGGCCCTTAACTACGAGCAGTACTTC,CASSRVALNYEQYF
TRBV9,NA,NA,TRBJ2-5,TGTGCCAGCAGCGTTCTGGACCAGACCCGGGAGGAGACCCAGTACTTC,CASSVLDQTREETQYF
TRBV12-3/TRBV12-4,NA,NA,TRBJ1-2,TGTGCCAGCAGTTTAGCGGGGGTCTATGGCTACACCTTC,CASSLAGVYGYTF
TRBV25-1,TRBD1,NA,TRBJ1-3,TGTGCCAGCAGTACAGGTCAGGGGGCTGGAAACACCATATATTTT,CASSTGQGAGNTIYF
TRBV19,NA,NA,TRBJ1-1,TGTGCCAGTAGACCCTCGGGGCGGTTGAACACTGAAGCTTTCTTT,CASRPSGRLNTEAFF
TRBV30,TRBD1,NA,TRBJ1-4,TGTGCCTGGAGTGGACTAACCGGGACAGGGGGCGAAAAACTGTTTTTT,CAWSGLTGTGGEKLFF
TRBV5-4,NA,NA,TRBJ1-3,TGTGCCAGCAGCCCTTTCGGAGCTGGCTCTGGAAACACCATATATTTT,CASSPFGAGSGNTIYF
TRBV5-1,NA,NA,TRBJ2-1,TGCGCCAGCAGCTTTTTGGGTGCCGCCAATGAGCAGTTCTTC,CASSFLGAANEQFF
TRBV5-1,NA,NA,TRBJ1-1,TGCGCCAGCAGCTTGGAACCAACCCGGGGGACTGAAGCTTTCTTT,CASSLEPTRGTEAFF
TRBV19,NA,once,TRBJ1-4,TGTGCCAGTAGGCCGAGATTTGCAACTAATGAAAAACTGTTTTTT,CASRPRFATNEKLFF
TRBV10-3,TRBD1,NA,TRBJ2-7,TGTGCCATCAGTGTAGGCGTGGGACAGAACTACGAGCAGTACTTC,CAISVGVGQNYEQYF
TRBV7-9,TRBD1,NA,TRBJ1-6,TGTGCCAGCCGGGACAGGTGGTCACCCCTCCACTTT,CASRDRWSPLHF
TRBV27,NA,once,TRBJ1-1,TGTGCCAGCAGTTTAATCCGTGGAGGGGAAGCTTTCTTT,CASSLIRGGEAFF
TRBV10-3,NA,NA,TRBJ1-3,TGTGCCATCAAATGGACAGCTGGAAACACCATATATTTT,CAIKWTAGNTIYF
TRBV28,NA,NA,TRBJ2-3,TGTGCCAGCAGCTACGTCAGGGACAAAGTACGAAAAGGGTTCGTCGATACGCAGTATTTT,CASSYVRDKVRKGFVDTQYF
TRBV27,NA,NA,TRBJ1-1,TGTGCCAGCAGTTTCCTAGAGCAGACTGAAGCTTTCTTT,CASSFLEQTEAFF
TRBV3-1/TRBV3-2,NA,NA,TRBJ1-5,TGTGCCAGCAGCCAAACGGGAAACAATCAGCCCCAGCATTTT,CASSQTGNNQPQHF
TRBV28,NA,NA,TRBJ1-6,TGTGCCAGCAGCATCCAGGGGACGAGTTCACCCCTCCACTTT,CASSIQGTSSPLHF
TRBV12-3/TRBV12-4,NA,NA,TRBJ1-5,TGTGCCAGCGGATTCCCCGATCAGCCCCAGCATTTT,CASGFPDQPQHF
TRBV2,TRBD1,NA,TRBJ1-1,TGTGCCAGCAGTCGACAGGGTAACACTGAAGCTTTCTTT,CASSRQGNTEAFF
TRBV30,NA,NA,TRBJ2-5,TGTGCCTGGAGTCCAATCACGACAGTGAAAGAGACCCAGTACTTC,CAWSPITTVKETQYF
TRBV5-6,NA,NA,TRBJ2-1,TGTGCCAGCAGCTTGGGCAGGAACTCCTACAATGAGCAGTTCTTC,CASSLGRNSYNEQFF
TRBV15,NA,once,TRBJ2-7,TGTGCCACCAGCAGAGATCTCCGGTACGAGCAGTACTTC,CATSRDLRYEQYF
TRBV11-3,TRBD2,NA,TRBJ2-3,TGTGCCAGCAGCATTAGCGGGAGCACAGATACGCAGTATTTT,CASSISGSTDTQYF
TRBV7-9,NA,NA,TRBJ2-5,TGTGCCAGCAGCTTAGTCCAGGGGTCAGAGACCCAGTACTTC,CASSLVQGSETQYF